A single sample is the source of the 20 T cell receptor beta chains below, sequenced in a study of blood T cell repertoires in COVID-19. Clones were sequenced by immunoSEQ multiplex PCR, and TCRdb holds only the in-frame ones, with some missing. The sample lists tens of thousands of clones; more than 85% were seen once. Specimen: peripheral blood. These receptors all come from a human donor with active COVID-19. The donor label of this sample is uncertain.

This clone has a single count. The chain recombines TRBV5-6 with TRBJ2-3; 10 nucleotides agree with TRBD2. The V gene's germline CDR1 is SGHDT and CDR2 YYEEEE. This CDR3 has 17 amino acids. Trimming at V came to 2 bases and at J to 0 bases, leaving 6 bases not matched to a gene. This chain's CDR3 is CASSFRTSGTSTDTQYF. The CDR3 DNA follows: TGTGCCAGCAGCTTCCGGACTAGCGGCACTAGCACAGATACGCAGTATTTT. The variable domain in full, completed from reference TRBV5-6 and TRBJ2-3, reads DAGVTQSPTHLIKTRGQQVTLRCSPKSGHDTVSWYQQALGQGPQFIFQYYEEEERQRGNFPDRFSGHQFPNYSSELNVNALLLGDSALYLCASSFRTSGTSTDTQYFGPGTRLTVL.

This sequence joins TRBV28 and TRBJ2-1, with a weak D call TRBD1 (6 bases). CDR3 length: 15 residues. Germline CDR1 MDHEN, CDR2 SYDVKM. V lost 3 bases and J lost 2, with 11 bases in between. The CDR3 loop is CASSFFRTAYNEQFF. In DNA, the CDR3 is TGTGCCAGCAGTTTTTTCCGGACAGCCTACAATGAGCAGTTCTTC.

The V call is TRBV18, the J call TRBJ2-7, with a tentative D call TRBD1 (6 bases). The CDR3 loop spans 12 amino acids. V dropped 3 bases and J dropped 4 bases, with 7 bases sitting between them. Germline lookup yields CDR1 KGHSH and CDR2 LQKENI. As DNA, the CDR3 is TGTGCCAGCTCACCGGACAGATACGAGCAGTACTTC. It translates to CASSPDRYEQYF.

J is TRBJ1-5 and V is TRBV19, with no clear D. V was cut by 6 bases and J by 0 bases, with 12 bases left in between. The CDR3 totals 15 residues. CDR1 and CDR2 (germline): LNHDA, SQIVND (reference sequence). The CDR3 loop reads CASSRTAYSNQPQHF. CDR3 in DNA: TGTGCCAGTAGCAGAACAGCTTATAGCAATCAGCCCCAGCATTTT.

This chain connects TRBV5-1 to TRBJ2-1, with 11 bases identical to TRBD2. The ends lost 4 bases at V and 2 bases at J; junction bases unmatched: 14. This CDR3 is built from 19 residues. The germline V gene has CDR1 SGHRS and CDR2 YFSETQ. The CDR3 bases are TGCGCCAGCAGCGGCCCCGGGACAAAGGGACTAGCGGCCTACAATGAGCAGTTCTTC. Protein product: CASSGPGTKGLAAYNEQFF.

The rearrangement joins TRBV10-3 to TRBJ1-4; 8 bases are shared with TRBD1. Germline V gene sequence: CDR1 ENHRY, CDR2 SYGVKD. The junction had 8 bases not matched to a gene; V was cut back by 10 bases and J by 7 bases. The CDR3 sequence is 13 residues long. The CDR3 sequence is CASEQGEGEKLFF. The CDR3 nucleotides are TGTGCCAGCGAACAGGGGGAAGGTGAAAAACTGTTTTTT.

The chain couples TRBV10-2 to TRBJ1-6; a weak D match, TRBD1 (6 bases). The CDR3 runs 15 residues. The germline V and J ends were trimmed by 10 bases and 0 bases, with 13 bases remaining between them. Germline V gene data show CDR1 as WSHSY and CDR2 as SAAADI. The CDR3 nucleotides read TGCGCCACTAGACAGGCCAGCTCCTATAATTCACCCCTCCACTTT. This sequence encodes CATRQASSYNSPLHF.

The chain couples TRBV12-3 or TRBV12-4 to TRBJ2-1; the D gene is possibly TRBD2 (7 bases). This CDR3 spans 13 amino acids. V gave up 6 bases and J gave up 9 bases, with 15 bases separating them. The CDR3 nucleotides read TGTGCCAGCAGGGGGGGGGCCGGTGGTGAGCAGTTCTTC. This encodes CASRGGAGGEQFF.

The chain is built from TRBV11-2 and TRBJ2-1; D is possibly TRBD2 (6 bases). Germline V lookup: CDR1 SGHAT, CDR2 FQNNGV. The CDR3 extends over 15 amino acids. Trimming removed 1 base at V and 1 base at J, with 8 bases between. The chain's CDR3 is CASSLVAGSYNEQFF. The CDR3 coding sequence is TGTGCCAGCAGCTTAGTGGCGGGATCCTACAATGAGCAGTTCTTC. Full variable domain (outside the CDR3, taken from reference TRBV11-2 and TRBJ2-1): EAGVAQSPRYKIIEKRQSVAFWCNPISGHATLYWYQQILGQGPKLLIQFQNNGVVDDSQLPKDRFSAERLKGVDSTLKIQPAKLEDSAVYLCASSLVAGSYNEQFFGPGTRLTVL.

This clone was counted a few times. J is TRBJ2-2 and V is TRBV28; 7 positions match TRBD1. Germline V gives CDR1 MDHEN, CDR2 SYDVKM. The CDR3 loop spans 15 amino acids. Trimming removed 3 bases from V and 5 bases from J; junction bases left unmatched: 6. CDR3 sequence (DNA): TGTGCCAGCAGTTTCCCAGGGGGACAGACCGGGGAGCTGTTTTTT. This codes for CASSFPGGQTGELFF.

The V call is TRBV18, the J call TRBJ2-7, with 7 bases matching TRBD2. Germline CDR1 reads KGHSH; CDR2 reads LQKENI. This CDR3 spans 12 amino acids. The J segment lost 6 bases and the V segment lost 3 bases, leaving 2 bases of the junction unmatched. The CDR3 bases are TGTGCCAGCTCACCCTCGGGGGGCGAGCAGTACTTC. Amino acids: CASSPSGGEQYF.

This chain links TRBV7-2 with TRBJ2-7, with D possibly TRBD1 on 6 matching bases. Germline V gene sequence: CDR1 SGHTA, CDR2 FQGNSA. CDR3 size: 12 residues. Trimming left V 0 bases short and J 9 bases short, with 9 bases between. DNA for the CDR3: TGTGCCAGCAGCTTAGCCCAAGGGGGGCAGTACTTC. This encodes CASSLAQGGQYF.

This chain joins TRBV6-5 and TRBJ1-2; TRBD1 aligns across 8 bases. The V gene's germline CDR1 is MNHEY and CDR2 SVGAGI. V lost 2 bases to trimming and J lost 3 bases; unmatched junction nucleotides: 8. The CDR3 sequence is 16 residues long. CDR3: CASSYIDRGDYYGYTF. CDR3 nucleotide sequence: TGTGCCAGCAGTTACATCGACAGGGGAGATTACTATGGCTACACCTTC.

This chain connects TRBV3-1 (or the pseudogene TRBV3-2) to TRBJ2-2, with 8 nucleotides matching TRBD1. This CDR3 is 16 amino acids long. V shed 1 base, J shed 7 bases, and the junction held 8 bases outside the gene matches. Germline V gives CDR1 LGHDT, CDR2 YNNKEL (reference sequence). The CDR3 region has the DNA TGTGCCAGCAGCCAAGGACGGACAGGGTTGATCGGGGAGCTGTTTTTT. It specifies CASSQGRTGLIGELFF.

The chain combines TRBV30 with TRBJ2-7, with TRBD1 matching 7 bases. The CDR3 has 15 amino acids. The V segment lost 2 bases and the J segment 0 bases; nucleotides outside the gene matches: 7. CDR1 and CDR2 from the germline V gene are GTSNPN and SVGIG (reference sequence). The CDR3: CAWSHPQGHSYEQYF. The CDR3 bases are TGTGCCTGGAGTCACCCACAGGGGCACTCCTACGAGCAGTACTTC.

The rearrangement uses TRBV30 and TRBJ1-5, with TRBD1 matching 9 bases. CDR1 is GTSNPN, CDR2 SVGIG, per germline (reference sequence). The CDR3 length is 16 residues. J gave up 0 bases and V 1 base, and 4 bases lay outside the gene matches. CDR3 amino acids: CAWSASTGGSNQPQHF. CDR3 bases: TGTGCCTGGAGTGCCTCGACAGGGGGTAGCAATCAGCCCCAGCATTTT.

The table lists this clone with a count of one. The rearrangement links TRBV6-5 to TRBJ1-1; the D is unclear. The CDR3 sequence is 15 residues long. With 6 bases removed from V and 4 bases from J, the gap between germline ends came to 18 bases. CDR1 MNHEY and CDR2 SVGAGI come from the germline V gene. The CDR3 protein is CASRDWWARVTEAFF. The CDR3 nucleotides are TGTGCCAGCAGAGACTGGTGGGCGCGGGTCACTGAAGCTTTCTTT.

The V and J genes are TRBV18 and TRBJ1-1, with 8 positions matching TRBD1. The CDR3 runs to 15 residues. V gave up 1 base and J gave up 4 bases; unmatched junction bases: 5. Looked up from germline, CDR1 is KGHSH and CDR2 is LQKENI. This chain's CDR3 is CASSPQTGATTEAFF. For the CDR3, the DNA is TGTGCCAGCTCACCACAGACAGGGGCCACCACTGAAGCTTTCTTT.

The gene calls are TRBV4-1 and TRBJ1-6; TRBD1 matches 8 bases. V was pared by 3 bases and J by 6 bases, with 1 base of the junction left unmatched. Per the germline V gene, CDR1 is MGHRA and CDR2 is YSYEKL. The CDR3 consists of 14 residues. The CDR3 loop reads CASSQTGVNSPLHF. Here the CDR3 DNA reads TGCGCCAGCAGCCAGACAGGGGTTAATTCACCCCTCCACTTT.

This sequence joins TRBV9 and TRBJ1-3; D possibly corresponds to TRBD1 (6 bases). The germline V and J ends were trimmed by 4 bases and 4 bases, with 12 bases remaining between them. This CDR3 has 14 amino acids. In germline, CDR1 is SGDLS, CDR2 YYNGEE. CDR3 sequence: CASSPRDTGNTIYF. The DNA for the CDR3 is TGTGCCAGCAGCCCACGGGACACGGGAAACACCATATATTTT.